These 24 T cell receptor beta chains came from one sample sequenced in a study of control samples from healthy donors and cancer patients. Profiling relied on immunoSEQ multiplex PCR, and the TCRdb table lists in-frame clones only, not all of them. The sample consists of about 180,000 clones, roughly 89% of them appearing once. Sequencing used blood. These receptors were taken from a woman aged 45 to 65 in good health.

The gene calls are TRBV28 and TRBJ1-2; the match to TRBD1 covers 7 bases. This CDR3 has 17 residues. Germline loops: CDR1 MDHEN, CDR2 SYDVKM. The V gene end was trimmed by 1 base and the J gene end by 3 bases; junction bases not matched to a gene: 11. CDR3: CASSLSQGILPYYGYTF. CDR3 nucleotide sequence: TGTGCCAGCAGTTTATCACAGGGGATCTTACCGTACTATGGCTACACCTTC.

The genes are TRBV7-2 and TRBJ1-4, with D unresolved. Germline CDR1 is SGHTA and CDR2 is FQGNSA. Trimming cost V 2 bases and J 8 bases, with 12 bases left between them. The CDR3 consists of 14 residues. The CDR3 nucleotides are TGTGCCAGCAGCTTAACGGCAACCTTCGAAAAACTGTTTTTT. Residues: CASSLTATFEKLFF.

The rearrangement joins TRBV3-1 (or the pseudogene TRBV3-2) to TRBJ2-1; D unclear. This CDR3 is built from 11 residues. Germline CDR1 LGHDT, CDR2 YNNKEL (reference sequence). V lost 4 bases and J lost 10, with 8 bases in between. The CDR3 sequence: CASSLSREQFF. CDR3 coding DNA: TGTGCCAGCAGCCTTTCTAGGGAGCAGTTCTTC.

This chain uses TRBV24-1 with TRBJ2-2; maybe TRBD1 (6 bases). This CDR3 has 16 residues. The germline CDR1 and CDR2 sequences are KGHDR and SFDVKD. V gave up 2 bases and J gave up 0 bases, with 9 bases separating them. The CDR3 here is CATSDSGHSNTGELFF. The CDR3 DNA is TGTGCCACCAGTGATTCGGGACATTCGAACACCGGGGAGCTGTTTTTT.

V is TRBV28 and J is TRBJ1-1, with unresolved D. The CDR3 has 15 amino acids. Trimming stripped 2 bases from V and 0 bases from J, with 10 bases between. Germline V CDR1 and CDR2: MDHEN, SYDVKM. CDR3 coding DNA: TGTGCCAGCAGTTTACGAACGCCAATGAACACTGAAGCTTTCTTT. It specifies CASSLRTPMNTEAFF.

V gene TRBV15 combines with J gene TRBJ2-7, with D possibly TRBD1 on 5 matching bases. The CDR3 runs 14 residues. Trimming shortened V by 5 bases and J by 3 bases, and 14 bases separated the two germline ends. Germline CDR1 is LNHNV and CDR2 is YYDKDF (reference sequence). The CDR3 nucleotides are TGTGCCACCAGCCCATCTGCCCAGGGCTACGAGCAGTACTTC. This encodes CATSPSAQGYEQYF.

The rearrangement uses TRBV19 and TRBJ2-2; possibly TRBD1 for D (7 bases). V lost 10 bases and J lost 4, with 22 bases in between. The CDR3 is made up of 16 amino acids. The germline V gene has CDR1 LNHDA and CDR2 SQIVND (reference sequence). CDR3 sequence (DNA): TGTGCCACCCCTAAAGGAGGGGGCTCCTCCACCGGGGAGCTGTTTTTT. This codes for CATPKGGGSSTGELFF.

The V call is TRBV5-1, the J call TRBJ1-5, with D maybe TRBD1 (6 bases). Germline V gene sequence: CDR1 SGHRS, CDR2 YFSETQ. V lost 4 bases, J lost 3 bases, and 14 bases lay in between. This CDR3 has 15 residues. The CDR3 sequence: CASSPTGGPNQPQHF. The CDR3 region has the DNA TGCGCCAGCAGCCCCACGGGGGGCCCCAATCAGCCCCAGCATTTT.

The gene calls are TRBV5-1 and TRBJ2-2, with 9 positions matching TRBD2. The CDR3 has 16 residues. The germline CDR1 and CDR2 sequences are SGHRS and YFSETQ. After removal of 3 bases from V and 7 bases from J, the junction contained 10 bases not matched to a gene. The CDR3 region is CASSSLAGGRVGELFF. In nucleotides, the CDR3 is TGCGCCAGCAGCTCACTAGCGGGCGGGAGAGTCGGGGAGCTGTTTTTT.

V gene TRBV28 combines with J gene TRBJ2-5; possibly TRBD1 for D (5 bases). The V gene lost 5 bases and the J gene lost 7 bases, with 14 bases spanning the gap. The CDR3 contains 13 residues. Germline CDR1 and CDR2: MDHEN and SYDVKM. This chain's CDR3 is CASSVQGPATQYF. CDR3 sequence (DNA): TGTGCCAGCAGTGTCCAGGGCCCAGCGACCCAGTACTTC.

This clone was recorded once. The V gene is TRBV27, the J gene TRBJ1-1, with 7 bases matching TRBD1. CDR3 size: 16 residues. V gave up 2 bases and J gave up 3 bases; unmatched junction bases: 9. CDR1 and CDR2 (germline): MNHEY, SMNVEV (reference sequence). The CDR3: CASSLPRRGPDTEAFF. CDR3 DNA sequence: TGTGCCAGCAGTTTACCCCGGAGGGGGCCGGACACTGAAGCTTTCTTT.

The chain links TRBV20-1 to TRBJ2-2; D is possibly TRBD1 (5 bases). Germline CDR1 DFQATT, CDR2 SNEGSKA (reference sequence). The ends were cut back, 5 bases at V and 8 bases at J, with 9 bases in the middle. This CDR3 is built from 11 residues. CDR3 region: CSAFQGGELFF. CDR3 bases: TGCAGTGCTTTTCAGGGTGGGGAGCTGTTTTTT.

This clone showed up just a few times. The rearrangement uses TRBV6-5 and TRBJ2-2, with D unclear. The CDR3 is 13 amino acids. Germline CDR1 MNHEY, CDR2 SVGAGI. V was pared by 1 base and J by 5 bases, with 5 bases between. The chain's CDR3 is CASSYYLTGELFF. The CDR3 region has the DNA TGTGCCAGCAGTTACTACCTTACCGGGGAGCTGTTTTTT.

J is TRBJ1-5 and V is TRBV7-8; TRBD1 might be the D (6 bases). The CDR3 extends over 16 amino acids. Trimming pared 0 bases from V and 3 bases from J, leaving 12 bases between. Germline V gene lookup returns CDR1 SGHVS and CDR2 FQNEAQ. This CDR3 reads CASSLAAGVINQPQHF. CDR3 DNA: TGTGCCAGCAGCTTAGCTGCAGGGGTTATCAATCAGCCCCAGCATTTT.

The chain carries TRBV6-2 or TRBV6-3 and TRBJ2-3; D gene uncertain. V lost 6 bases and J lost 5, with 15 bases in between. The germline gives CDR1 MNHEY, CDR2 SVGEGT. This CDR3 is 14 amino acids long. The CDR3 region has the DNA TGTGCCAGCAGCTCTACCCTCGCCGGAGATACGCAGTATTTT. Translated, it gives CASSSTLAGDTQYF.

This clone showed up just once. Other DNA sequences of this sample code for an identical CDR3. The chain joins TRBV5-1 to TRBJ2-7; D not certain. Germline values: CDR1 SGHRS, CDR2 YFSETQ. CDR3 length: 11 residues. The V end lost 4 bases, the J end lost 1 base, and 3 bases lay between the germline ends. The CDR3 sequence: CASSGSYEQYF. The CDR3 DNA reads TGCGCCAGCAGCGGGTCCTACGAGCAGTACTTC.

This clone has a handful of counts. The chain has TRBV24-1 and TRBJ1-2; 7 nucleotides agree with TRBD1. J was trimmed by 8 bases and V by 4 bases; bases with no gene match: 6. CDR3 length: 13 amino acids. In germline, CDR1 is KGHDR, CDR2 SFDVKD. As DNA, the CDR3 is TGTGCCACCAGTGACACGACAGGGAGCGGCTACACCTTC. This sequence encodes CATSDTTGSGYTF.

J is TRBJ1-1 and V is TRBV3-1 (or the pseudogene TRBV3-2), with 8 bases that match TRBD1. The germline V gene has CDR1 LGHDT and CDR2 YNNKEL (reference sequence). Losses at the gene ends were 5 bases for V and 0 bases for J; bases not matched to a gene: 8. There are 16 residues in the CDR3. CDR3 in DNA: TGTGCCAGCAGCTATGGGACAGGACATATGAACACTGAAGCTTTCTTT. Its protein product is CASSYGTGHMNTEAFF.

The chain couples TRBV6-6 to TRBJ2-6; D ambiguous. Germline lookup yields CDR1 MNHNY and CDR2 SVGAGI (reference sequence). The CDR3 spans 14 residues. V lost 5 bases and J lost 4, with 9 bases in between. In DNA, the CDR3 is TGTGCCAGCAGTAACACGTTGGGGGCCAACGTCCTGACTTTC. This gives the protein CASSNTLGANVLTF.

CDR3 nucleotides: TGTGCCAGCAGCCATCCACGCTACCAGGGGGCTTCTGGAAACACCATATATTTT. The encoded protein is CASSHPRYQGASGNTIYF. The chain has TRBV7-2 and TRBJ1-3, with 8 positions matching TRBD1. The germline V gene has CDR1 SGHTA and CDR2 FQGNSA. V lost 5 bases, J lost 1 base, and 13 bases stayed unmatched. The CDR3 runs 18 residues. Full variable domain (rest looked up from reference TRBV7-2 and TRBJ1-3): GAGVSQSPSNKVTEKGKDVELRCDPISGHTALYWYRQSLGQGLEFLIYFQGNSAPDKSGLPSDRFSAERTGGSVSTLTIQRTQQEDSAVYLCASSHPRYQGASGNTIYFGEGSWLTVV.

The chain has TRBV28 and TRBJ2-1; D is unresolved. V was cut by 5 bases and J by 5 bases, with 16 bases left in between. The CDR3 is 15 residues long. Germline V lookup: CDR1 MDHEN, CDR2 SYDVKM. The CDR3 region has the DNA TGTGCCAGCAGTCCCGGCTTTGCCACGGACAATGAGCAGTTCTTC. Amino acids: CASSPGFATDNEQFF. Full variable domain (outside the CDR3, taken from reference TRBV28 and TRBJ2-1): DVKVTQSSRYLVKRTGEKVFLECVQDMDHENMFWYRQDPGLGLRLIYFSYDVKMKEKGDIPEGYSVSREKKERFSLILESASTNQTSMYLCASSPGFATDNEQFFGPGTRLTVL.

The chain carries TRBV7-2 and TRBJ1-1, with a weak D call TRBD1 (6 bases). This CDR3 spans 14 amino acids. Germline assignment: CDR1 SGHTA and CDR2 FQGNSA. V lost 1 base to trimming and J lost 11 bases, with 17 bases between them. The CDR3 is CASSLGQARGSAFF. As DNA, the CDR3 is TGTGCCAGCAGCTTAGGACAGGCCCGGGGATCGGCTTTCTTT.

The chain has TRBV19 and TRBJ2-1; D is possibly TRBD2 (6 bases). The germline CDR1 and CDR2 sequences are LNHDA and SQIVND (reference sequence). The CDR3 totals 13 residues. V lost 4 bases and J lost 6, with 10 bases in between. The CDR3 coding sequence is TGTGCCAGTAGTAGCGAGCGGGTCAATGAGCAGTTCTTC. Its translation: CASSSERVNEQFF.

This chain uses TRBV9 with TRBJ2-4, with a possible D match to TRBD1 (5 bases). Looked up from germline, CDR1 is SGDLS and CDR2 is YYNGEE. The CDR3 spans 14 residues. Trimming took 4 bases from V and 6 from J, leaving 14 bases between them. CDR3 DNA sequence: TGTGCCAGCAGCCCACCAGGGTCTGGAAACATTCAGTACTTC. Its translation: CASSPPGSGNIQYF.